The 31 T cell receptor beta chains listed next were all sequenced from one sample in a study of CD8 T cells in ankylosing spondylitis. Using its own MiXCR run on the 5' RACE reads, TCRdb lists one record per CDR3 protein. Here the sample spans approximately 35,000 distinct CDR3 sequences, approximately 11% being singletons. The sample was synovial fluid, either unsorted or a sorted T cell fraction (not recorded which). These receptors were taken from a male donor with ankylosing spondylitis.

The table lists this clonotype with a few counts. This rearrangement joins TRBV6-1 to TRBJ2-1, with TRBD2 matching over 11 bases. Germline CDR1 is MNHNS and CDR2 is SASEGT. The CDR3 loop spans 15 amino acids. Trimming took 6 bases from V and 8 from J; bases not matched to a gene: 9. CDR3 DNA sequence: TGTGCCAGCAGCAAACTAGCGGGAGTTGGCGATGAGCAGTTCTTC. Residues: CASSKLAGVGDEQFF.

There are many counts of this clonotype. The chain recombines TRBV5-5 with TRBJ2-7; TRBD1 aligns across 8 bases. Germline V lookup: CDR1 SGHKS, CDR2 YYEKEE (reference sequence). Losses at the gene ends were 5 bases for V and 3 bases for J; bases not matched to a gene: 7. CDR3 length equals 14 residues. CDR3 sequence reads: CASRQGQANYEQYF. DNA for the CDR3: TGTGCCAGCAGACAGGGACAGGCGAACTACGAGCAGTACTTC.

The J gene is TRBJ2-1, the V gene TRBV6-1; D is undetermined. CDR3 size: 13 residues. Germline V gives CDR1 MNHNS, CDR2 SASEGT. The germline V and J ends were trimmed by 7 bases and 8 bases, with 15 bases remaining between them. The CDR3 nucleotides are TGTGCCAGCAACCGCCTCCGGGTCCATGAGCAGTTCTTC. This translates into CASNRLRVHEQFF.

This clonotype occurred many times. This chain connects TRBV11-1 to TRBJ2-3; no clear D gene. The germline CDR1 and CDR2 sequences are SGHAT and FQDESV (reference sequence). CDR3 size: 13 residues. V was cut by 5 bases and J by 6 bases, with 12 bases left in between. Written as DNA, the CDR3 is TGTGCCAGCAGCCAAGTATTCGCCGATACGCAGTATTTT. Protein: CASSQVFADTQYF.

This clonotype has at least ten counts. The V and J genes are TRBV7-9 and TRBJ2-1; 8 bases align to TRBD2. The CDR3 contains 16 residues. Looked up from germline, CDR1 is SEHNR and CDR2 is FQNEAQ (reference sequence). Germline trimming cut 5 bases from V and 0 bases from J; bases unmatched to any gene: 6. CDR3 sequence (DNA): TGTGCCAGCAGCCCGGGGGGGGGGAGCTCCTACAATGAGCAGTTCTTC. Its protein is CASSPGGGSSYNEQFF.

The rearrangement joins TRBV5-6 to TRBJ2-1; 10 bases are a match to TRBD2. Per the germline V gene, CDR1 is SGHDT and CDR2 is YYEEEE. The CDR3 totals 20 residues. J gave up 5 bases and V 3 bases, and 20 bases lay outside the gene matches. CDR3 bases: TGTGCCAGCAGCTACCGGACAGCATCACCAGCGGGAGGGCCAAACAATGAGCAGTTCTTC. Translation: CASSYRTASPAGGPNNEQFF.

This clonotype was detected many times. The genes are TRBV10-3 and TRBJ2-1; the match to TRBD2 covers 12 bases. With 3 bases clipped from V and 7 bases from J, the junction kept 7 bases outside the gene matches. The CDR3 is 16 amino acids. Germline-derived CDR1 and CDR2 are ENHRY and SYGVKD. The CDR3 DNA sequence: TGTGCCATCAGTGACTCGACTAGCGGGAGTGGAAATGAGCAGTTCTTC. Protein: CAISDSTSGSGNEQFF.

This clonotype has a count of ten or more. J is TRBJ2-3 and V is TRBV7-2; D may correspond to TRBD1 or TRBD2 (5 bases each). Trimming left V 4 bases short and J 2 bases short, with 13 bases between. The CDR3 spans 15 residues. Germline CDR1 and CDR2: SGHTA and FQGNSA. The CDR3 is CASSSGARFTDTQYF. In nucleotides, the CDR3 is TGTGCCAGCAGCTCCGGGGCGAGATTCACAGATACGCAGTATTTT.

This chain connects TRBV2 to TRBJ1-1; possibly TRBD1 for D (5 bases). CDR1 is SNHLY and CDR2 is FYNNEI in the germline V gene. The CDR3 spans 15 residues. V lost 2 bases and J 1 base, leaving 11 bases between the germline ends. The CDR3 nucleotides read TGTGCCAGCAGTGAAAGGCTGGGGACGAACACTGAAGCTTTCTTT. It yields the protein CASSERLGTNTEAFF.

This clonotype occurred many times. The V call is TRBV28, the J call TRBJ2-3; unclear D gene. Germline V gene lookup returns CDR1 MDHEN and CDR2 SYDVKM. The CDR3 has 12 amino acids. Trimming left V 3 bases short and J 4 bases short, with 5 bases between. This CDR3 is CASSFSSDTQYF. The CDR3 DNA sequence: TGTGCCAGCAGTTTTTCTTCAGATACGCAGTATTTT.

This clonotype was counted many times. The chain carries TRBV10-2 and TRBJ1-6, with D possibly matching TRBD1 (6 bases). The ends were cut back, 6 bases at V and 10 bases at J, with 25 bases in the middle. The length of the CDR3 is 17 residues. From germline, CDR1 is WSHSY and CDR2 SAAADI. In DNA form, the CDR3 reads TGCGCCAGCAGAGGCTGGACAGCGGGGGTAGCTCGATCACCCCTCCACTTT. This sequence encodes CASRGWTAGVARSPLHF.

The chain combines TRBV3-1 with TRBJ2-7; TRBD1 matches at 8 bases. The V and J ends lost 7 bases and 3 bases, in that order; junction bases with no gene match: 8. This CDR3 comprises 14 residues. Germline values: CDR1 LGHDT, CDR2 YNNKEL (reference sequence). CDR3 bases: TGTGCCAGCACCTCGGGGGACAGGCACTACGAGCAGTACTTC. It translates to CASTSGDRHYEQYF.

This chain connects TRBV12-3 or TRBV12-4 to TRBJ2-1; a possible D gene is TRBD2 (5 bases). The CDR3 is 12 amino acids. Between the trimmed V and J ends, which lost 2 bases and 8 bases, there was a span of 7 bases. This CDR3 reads CASSLPADEQFF. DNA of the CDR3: TGTGCCAGCAGTTTACCAGCGGATGAGCAGTTCTTC.

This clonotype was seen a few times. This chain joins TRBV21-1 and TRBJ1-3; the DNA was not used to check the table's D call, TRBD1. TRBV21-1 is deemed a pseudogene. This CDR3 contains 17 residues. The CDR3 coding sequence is TGTGCCAGCAGCACAAGGGACACCCAGAGCTCTGGAAACACCATATATTTT. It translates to CASSTRDTQSSGNTIYF.

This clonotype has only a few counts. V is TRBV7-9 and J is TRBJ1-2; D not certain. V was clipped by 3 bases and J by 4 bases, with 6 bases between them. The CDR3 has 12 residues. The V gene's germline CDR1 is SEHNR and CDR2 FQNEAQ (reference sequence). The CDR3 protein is CASSFWIYGYTF. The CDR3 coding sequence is TGTGCCAGCAGCTTCTGGATCTATGGCTACACCTTC.

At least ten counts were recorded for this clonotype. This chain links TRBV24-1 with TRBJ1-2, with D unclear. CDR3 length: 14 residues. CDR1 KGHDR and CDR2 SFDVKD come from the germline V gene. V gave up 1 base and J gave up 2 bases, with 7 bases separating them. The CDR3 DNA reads TGTGCCACCAGTGATTTTCCAGTCAACTATGGCTACACCTTC. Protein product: CATSDFPVNYGYTF.

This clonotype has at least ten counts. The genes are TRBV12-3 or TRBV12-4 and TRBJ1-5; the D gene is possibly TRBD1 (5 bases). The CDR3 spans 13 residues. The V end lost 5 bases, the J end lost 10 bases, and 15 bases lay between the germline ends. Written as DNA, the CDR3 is TGTGCCAGCAGTCCGACGGGGCCCCTTCCCCAGCATTTT. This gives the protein CASSPTGPLPQHF.

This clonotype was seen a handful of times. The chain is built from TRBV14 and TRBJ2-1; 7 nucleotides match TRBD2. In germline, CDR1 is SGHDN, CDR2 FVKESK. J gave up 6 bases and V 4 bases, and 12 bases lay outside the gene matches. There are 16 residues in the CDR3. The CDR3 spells CASSLFGAGHSNEQFF. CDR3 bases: TGTGCCAGCAGCCTTTTCGGAGCGGGGCACAGCAATGAGCAGTTCTTC.

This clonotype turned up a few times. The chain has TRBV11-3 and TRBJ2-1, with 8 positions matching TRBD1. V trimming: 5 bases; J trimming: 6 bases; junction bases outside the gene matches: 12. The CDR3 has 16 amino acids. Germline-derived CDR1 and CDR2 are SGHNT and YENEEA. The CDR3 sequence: CASSPRPRTGSNEQFF. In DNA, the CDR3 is TGTGCCAGCAGCCCCCGGCCAAGGACAGGGTCCAATGAGCAGTTCTTC.

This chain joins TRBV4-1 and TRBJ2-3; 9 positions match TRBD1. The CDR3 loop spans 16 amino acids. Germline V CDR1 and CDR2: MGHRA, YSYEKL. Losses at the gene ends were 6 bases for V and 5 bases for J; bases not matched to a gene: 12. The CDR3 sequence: CASSRWTGARVDTQYF. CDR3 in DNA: TGCGCCAGCAGTCGGTGGACAGGGGCCCGTGTAGATACGCAGTATTTT.

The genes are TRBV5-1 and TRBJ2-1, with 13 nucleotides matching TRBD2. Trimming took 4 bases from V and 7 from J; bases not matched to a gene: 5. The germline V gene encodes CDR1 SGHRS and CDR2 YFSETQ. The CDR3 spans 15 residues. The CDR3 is CASSPPGLAGNEQFF. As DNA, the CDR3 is TGCGCCAGCAGCCCTCCGGGACTAGCGGGAAATGAGCAGTTCTTC. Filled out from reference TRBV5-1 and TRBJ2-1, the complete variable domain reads KAGVTQTPRYLIKTRGQQVTLSCSPISGHRSVSWYQQTPGQGLQFLFEYFSETQRNKGNFPGRFSGRQFSNSRSEMNVSTLELGDSALYLCASSPPGLAGNEQFFGPGTRLTVL.

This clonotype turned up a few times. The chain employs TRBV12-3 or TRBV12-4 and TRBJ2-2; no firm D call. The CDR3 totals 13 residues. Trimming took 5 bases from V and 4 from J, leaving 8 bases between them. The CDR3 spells CASSGSFTGELFF. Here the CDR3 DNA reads TGTGCCAGCAGTGGTAGTTTCACCGGGGAGCTGTTTTTT.

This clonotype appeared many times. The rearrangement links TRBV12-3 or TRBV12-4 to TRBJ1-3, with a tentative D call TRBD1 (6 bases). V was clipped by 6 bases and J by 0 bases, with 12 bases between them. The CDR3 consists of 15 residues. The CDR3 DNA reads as TGTGCCAGCAGCCAGGGGCCTTCCTCTGGAAACACCATATATTTT. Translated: CASSQGPSSGNTIYF.

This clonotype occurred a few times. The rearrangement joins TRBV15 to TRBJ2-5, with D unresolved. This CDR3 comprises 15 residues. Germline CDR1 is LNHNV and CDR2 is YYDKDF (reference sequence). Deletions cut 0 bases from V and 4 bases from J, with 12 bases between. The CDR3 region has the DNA TGTGCCACCAGCAGAGATATCGGGCCCCGAGAGACCCAGTACTTC. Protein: CATSRDIGPRETQYF. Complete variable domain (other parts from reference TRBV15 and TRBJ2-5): DAMVIQNPRYQVTQFGKPVTLSCSQTLNHNVMYWYQQKSSQAPKLLFHYYDKDFNNEADTPDNFQSRRPNTSFCFLDIRSPGLGDTAMYLCATSRDIGPRETQYFGPGTRLLVL.

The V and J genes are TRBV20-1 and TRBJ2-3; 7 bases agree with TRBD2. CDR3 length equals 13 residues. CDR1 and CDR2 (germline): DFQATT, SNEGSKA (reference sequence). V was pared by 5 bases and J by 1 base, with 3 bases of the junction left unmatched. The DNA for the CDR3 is TGCAGTGCTCAGAGCGGGGGCACAGATACGCAGTATTTT. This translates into CSAQSGGTDTQYF.

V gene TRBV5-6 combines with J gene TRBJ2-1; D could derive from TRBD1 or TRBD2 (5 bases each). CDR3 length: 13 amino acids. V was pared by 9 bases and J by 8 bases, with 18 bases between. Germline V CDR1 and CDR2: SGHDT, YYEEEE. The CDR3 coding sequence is TGTGCCATCGGCTCGGGGATAGGGGATGAGCAGTTCTTC. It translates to CAIGSGIGDEQFF.

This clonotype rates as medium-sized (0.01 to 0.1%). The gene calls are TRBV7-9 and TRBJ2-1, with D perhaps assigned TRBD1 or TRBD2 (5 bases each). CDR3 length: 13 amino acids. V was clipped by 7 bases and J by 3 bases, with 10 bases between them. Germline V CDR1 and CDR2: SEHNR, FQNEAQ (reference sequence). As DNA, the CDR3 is TGTGCCAGCACCGGGACGGACTACAATGAGCAGTTCTTC. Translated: CASTGTDYNEQFF. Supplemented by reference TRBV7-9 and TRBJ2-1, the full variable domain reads DTGVSQNPRHKITKRGQNVTFRCDPISEHNRLYWYRQTLGQGPEFLTYFQNEAQLEKSRLLSDRFSAERPKGSFSTLEIQRTEQGDSAMYLCASTGTDYNEQFFGPGTRLTVL.

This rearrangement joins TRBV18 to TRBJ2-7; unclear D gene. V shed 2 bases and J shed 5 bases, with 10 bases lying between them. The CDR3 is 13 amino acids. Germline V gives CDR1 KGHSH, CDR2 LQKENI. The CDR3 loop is CASSPRSSDEQYF. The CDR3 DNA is TGTGCCAGCTCACCAAGGTCGTCGGACGAGCAGTACTTC.

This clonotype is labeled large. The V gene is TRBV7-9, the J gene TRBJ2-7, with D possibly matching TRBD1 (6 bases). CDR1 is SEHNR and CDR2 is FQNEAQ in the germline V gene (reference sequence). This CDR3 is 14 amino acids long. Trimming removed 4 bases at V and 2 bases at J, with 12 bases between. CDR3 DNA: TGTGCCAGCAGCTCTGGACAGTTCCCCTACGAGCAGTACTTC. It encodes CASSSGQFPYEQYF.

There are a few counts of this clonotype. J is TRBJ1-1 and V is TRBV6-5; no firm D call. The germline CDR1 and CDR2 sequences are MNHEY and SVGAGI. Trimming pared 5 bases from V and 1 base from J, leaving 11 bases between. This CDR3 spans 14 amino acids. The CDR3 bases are TGTGCCAGCAGTACCTCGGAGAAGAACACTGAAGCTTTCTTT. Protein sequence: CASSTSEKNTEAFF.

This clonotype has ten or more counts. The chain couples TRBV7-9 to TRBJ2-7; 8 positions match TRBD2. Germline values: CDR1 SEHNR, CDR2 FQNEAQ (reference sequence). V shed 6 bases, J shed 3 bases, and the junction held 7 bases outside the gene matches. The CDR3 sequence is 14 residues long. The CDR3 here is CASSRPGGNYEQYF. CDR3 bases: TGTGCCAGCAGTCGACCGGGGGGGAACTACGAGCAGTACTTC.